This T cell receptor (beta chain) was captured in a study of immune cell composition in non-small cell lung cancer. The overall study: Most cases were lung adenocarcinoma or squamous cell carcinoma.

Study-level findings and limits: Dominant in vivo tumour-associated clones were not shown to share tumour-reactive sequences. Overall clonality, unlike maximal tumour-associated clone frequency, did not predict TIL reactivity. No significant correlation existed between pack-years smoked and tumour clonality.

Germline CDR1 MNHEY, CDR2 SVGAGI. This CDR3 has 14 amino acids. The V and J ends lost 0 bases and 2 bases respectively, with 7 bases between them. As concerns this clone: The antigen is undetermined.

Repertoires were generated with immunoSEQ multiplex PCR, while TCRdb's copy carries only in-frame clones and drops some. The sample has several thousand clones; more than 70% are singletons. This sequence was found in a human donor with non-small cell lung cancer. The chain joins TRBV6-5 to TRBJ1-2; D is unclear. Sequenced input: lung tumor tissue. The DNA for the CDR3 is TGTGCCAGCAGTTACTCGCAACACAACTATGGCTACACCTTC. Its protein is CASSYSQHNYGYTF.